A single sample gave rise to the 29 T cell receptor beta chains below, sequenced in a study of blood T cells in healthy people across ages. With a J-beta primer mix and a sample-barcoded 5' primer, a second PCR ran about 6 to 11 cycles. TCRdb used MiXCR to reprocess the 5' RACE reads, holding one entry per CDR3 protein. In the table there are around 700,000 distinct CDR3 sequences, about 25% of which are singletons. These data were likewise used in another study, on T cells of mothers and their children.

Sequencing was performed on blood. These receptors came from a boy aged 5-17 years in good health.

The chain employs TRBV6-1 and TRBJ2-4; 7 bases are a match to TRBD2. V lost 2 bases to trimming and J lost 3 bases; unmatched junction nucleotides: 16. Germline-derived CDR1 and CDR2 are MNHNS and SASEGT. This CDR3 spans 19 amino acids. CDR3 coding DNA: TGTGCCAGCAGTGAATCCTGGCGGGAGTGGGTCCTAGGCAAAAACATTCAGTACTTC. It specifies CASSESWREWVLGKNIQYF.

The chain uses TRBV9 and TRBJ1-3; D remains unclear. Germline V CDR1 and CDR2: SGDLS, YYNGEE. CDR3 size: 15 residues. V was shortened by 0 bases and J by 0 bases, with 7 bases between the two germline ends. The CDR3: CASSVDPSSGNTIYF. The CDR3 region has the DNA TGTGCCAGCAGCGTAGACCCATCCTCTGGAAACACCATATATTTT.

The rearrangement uses TRBV20-1 and TRBJ2-7; D is perhaps TRBD2 (5 bases). The V end lost 0 bases, the J end lost 4 bases, and 7 bases lay between the germline ends. Germline assignment: CDR1 DFQATT and CDR2 SNEGSKA (reference sequence). The length of the CDR3 is 12 residues. Written as DNA, the CDR3 is TGCAGTGCTAGAGATTCGGGGTACGAGCAGTACTTC. This codes for CSARDSGYEQYF.

This chain uses TRBV20-1 with TRBJ2-1; perhaps TRBD2 as D (6 bases). Germline CDR1 DFQATT, CDR2 SNEGSKA (reference sequence). Trimming took off 3 bases at V and 5 bases at J, with 20 bases between the two ends. The CDR3 has 16 amino acids. CDR3 loop: CSASKSGGWGNNEQFF. The CDR3, as DNA: TGCAGTGCTAGCAAATCAGGAGGGTGGGGGAACAATGAGCAGTTCTTC.

The chain is built from TRBV2 and TRBJ1-2; 7 bases match TRBD1. The V gene end was trimmed by 11 bases and the J gene end by 0 bases; junction bases not matched to a gene: 12. The germline CDR1 and CDR2 sequences are SNHLY and FYNNEI. The CDR3 covers 15 residues. CDR3 sequence reads: CAPDPGGGSNYGYTF. CDR3 in DNA: TGTGCCCCCGACCCAGGGGGGGGATCTAACTATGGCTACACCTTC.

This clonotype occurred a few times. V is TRBV15 and J is TRBJ1-1; tentative D call: TRBD1 (5 bases). CDR3 length equals 15 residues. Trimming left V 5 bases short and J 3 bases short, with 16 bases between. Germline CDR1 reads LNHNV; CDR2 reads YYDKDF (reference sequence). CDR3 nucleotides: TGTGCCACCAGCGGGATAAGACGGGGCTACACTGAAGCTTTCTTT. As protein: CATSGIRRGYTEAFF.

This clonotype has more than one count but fewer than ten. The chain links TRBV5-4 to TRBJ1-1; TRBD1 matches 8 bases. V lost 4 bases to trimming and J lost 3 bases; unmatched junction nucleotides: 11. CDR3 size: 16 residues. Germline V CDR1 and CDR2: SGHNT, YYREEE (reference sequence). Here the CDR3 reads CASSASGGGGDTEAFF. In DNA, the CDR3 is TGTGCCAGCAGCGCCTCAGGGGGCGGCGGGGACACTGAAGCTTTCTTT.

The chain links TRBV7-2 to TRBJ2-5, with 9 bases matching TRBD2. The J call may not be correct, given that the DNA end is closer to TRBJ2-1. Germline loops: CDR1 SGHTA, CDR2 FQGNSA. The CDR3 contains 15 residues. CDR3 sequence: CASSSGLALADEQFF. CDR3 sequence (DNA): TGTGCCAGCAGCTCGGGACTAGCTCTAGCCGATGAGCAGTTCTTC.

V is TRBV24-1 and J is TRBJ2-5; 13 nucleotides line up with TRBD2. This CDR3 is built from 18 residues. Germline V CDR1 and CDR2: KGHDR, SFDVKD. The ends lost 3 bases at V and 0 bases at J; junction bases unmatched: 6. CDR3 region: CATSDPGLAGEYQETQYF. Here the CDR3 DNA reads TGTGCCACCAGTGATCCCGGACTAGCGGGGGAGTACCAAGAGACCCAGTACTTC.

The rearrangement joins TRBV7-2 to TRBJ2-4, with no clear D. Germline CDR1 and CDR2: SGHTA and FQGNSA. The CDR3 is 13 amino acids. The V and J ends lost 1 base and 11 bases respectively, with 12 bases between them. The CDR3 loop reads CASSLGFLTVQYF. Written as DNA, the CDR3 is TGTGCCAGCAGCTTAGGTTTTCTAACGGTTCAGTACTTC.

This clonotype was detected only a few times. One junction end disagrees with the germline gene, perhaps due to a read error. The rearrangement uses TRBV27 and TRBJ2-3, with D perhaps TRBD1 (5 bases). In germline, CDR1 is MNHEY, CDR2 SMNVEV (reference sequence). The CDR3 runs 12 residues. The CDR3 region has the DNA TGTGCCAGCAGTACAGGCACAGATGCGCAGTATTTT. Protein: CASSTGTDAQYF.

The V call is TRBV6-6, the J call TRBJ2-5, with D maybe TRBD2 (5 bases). Germline CDR1 MNHNY, CDR2 SVGAGI (reference sequence). V gave up 2 bases and J gave up 4 bases, with 11 bases separating them. CDR3 length: 14 residues. CDR3 sequence: CASSYRGSLETQYF. DNA of the CDR3: TGTGCCAGCAGTTACCGTGGGAGCCTAGAGACCCAGTACTTC.

This clonotype was recorded a few times. The chain uses TRBV7-3 and TRBJ1-1, with TRBD1 as a possible D gene (6 bases). This CDR3 comprises 16 residues. CDR1 and CDR2 (germline): SGHTA, FQGTGA. V lost 1 base to trimming and J lost 1 base, with 13 bases between them. CDR3 residues: CASSLRSAGENTEAFF. DNA for the CDR3: TGTGCCAGCAGCTTAAGATCGGCAGGGGAGAACACTGAAGCTTTCTTT.

CDR3 nucleotides: TGTGCCAGCAGCCCGATTCTGACAGAAGCTTTCTTT. It encodes CASSPILTEAFF. V and J are TRBV7-9 and TRBJ1-1, with D hard to call. CDR1 is SEHNR, CDR2 FQNEAQ, per germline (reference sequence). The CDR3 is made up of 12 amino acids. Trimming shortened V by 5 bases and J by 8 bases, and 12 bases separated the two germline ends.

The sample holds a few counts of this clonotype. V usage is TRBV6-5 and J usage is TRBJ2-7; 8 bases are a match to TRBD2. Trimming removed 4 bases from V and 3 bases from J; junction bases left unmatched: 11. The CDR3 contains 16 residues. The germline V gene has CDR1 MNHEY and CDR2 SVGAGI. CDR3 sequence: CASSWRRAGVGYEQYF. The DNA of the CDR3 is TGTGCCAGCAGTTGGAGACGAGCGGGAGTAGGCTACGAGCAGTACTTC.

In its sample, this clonotype was seen many times. The chain combines TRBV11-2 with TRBJ1-5; no clear D gene. The CDR3 extends over 14 amino acids. In germline, CDR1 is SGHAT, CDR2 FQNNGV. V lost 5 bases, J lost 1 base, and 9 bases lay in between. The CDR3 loop reads CASSVSDSNQPQHF. The CDR3, as DNA: TGTGCCAGCAGCGTCAGCGACAGCAATCAGCCCCAGCATTTT. The full variable domain, with the rest looked up from reference TRBV11-2 and TRBJ1-5, is EAGVAQSPRYKIIEKRQSVAFWCNPISGHATLYWYQQILGQGPKLLIQFQNNGVVDDSQLPKDRFSAERLKGVDSTLKIQPAKLEDSAVYLCASSVSDSNQPQHFGDGTRLSIL.

This clonotype was detected many times. The J gene is TRBJ2-5, the V gene TRBV29-1; no clear D gene. The J call may be wrong; the DNA end is better matched by TRBJ2-7. CDR3 size: 10 residues. Germline lookup yields CDR1 SQVTM and CDR2 ANQGSEA. This CDR3 reads CSVEDHEQYF. CDR3 coding DNA: TGCAGCGTTGAAGATCACGAGCAGTACTTC.

V is TRBV20-1 and J is TRBJ2-7, with 9 positions matching TRBD2. The germline CDR1 and CDR2 sequences are DFQATT and SNEGSKA (reference sequence). V lost 2 bases, J lost 3 bases, and 5 bases stayed unmatched. This CDR3 is built from 14 residues. CDR3 loop: CSARIAGASYEQYF. CDR3 bases: TGCAGTGCTAGAATAGCGGGAGCGAGCTACGAGCAGTACTTC.

The CDR3 DNA is TGTGCCAGCACCCAAACTAGCGGGAGGATTGAGCAGTTCTTC. Protein product: CASTQTSGRIEQFF. The chain carries TRBV7-9 and TRBJ2-1, with TRBD2 matching 12 bases. The CDR3 sequence is 14 residues long. Germline lookup yields CDR1 SEHNR and CDR2 FQNEAQ (reference sequence). Trimming cost V 7 bases and J 9 bases; bases outside gene matches: 7. The variable domain in full, completed from reference TRBV7-9 and TRBJ2-1, reads DTGVSQNPRHKITKRGQNVTFRCDPISEHNRLYWYRQTLGQGPEFLTYFQNEAQLEKSRLLSDRFSAERPKGSFSTLEIQRTEQGDSAMYLCASTQTSGRIEQFFGPGTRLTVL.

V and J are TRBV6-5 and TRBJ1-1; a weak D match, TRBD1 (5 bases). Trimming removed 8 bases at V and 1 base at J, with 17 bases between. The CDR3 has 15 amino acids. CDR1 is MNHEY and CDR2 is SVGAGI in the germline V gene. The CDR3 reads CASHRGGVANTEAFF. CDR3 bases: TGTGCCAGCCATAGGGGAGGGGTTGCGAACACTGAAGCTTTCTTT.

A few counts support this clonotype. The chain couples TRBV7-9 to TRBJ2-7; TRBD1 agrees at 8 bases. There are 14 residues in the CDR3. The V and J ends lost 5 bases and 6 bases, in that order; junction bases with no gene match: 9. The germline CDR1 and CDR2 sequences are SEHNR and FQNEAQ (reference sequence). Written as DNA, the CDR3 is TGTGCCAGCAGCCCCCTTGGGACAGGCCCCGAGCAGTACTTC. Protein: CASSPLGTGPEQYF.

The genes are TRBV4-1 and TRBJ2-2; 7 positions match TRBD1. Germline values: CDR1 MGHRA, CDR2 YSYEKL. J was trimmed by 6 bases and V by 0 bases; bases with no gene match: 10. The CDR3 has 17 amino acids. CDR3 amino acids: CASSQDPTGFKSGELFF. The CDR3 DNA is TGCGCCAGCAGCCAAGATCCGACAGGGTTTAAGTCCGGGGAGCTGTTTTTT.

The V gene is TRBV30, the J gene TRBJ1-2; the D is unclear. This CDR3 is built from 14 residues. Germline assignment: CDR1 GTSNPN and CDR2 SVGIG (reference sequence). V shed 1 base and J shed 5 bases, with 14 bases lying between them. CDR3 amino acids: CAWSDEETRYGYTF. The CDR3 region has the DNA TGTGCCTGGAGTGATGAGGAGACCCGGTATGGCTACACCTTC.

The V gene is TRBV7-2, the J gene TRBJ2-5; 9 bases fit TRBD1. Losses at the gene ends were 4 bases for V and 3 bases for J; bases not matched to a gene: 18. Germline values: CDR1 SGHTA, CDR2 FQGNSA. This CDR3 is built from 19 residues. CDR3 in amino acids: CASSYPPPGQGQWKETQYF. For the CDR3, the DNA is TGTGCCAGCAGCTACCCCCCTCCGGGACAGGGTCAGTGGAAAGAGACCCAGTACTTC. The variable domain in full, completed from reference TRBV7-2 and TRBJ2-5, reads GAGVSQSPSNKVTEKGKDVELRCDPISGHTALYWYRQSLGQGLEFLIYFQGNSAPDKSGLPSDRFSAERTGGSVSTLTIQRTQQEDSAVYLCASSYPPPGQGQWKETQYFGPGTRLLVL.

The gene calls are TRBV6-6 and TRBJ1-4; tentatively, D is TRBD1 (6 bases). This CDR3 region has 16 residues. V was cut by 6 bases and J by 3 bases, with 17 bases left in between. Germline CDR1 reads MNHNY; CDR2 reads SVGAGI (reference sequence). As DNA, the CDR3 is TGTGCCAGCAGGGCCGAGGGGGGCAGAGCTAATGAAAAACTGTTTTTT. Translated, it gives CASRAEGGRANEKLFF.

This clonotype was seen at least ten times. CDR3 region: CASSNYEQYF. The DNA of the CDR3 is TGTGCCAGCAGCAACTACGAGCAGTACTTC. The chain combines TRBV28 with TRBJ2-7; D not resolved. CDR1 and CDR2 (germline): MDHEN, SYDVKM. V lost 6 bases and J 3 bases, leaving 3 bases between the germline ends. The CDR3 is made up of 10 amino acids.

This clonotype came up a few times. The chain uses TRBV14 and TRBJ2-7; either TRBD1 or TRBD2 may fit D (5 bases each). V lost 5 bases and J lost 4, with 15 bases in between. In germline, CDR1 is SGHDN, CDR2 FVKESK. The CDR3 has 14 amino acids. The CDR3 nucleotides are TGTGCCAGCAGCTCAGAGGGACGGTTTTACGAGCAGTACTTC. It is translated as CASSSEGRFYEQYF.

This clonotype has more than one count but fewer than ten. This rearrangement joins TRBV7-9 to TRBJ2-1; TRBD2 is a possible D gene (6 bases). CDR3 length: 13 residues. CDR1 SEHNR and CDR2 FQNEAQ come from the germline V gene (reference sequence). Trimming shortened V by 3 bases and J by 8 bases, and 11 bases separated the two germline ends. CDR3 sequence: CASSFTSRYEQFF. Written as DNA, the CDR3 is TGTGCCAGCAGCTTCACTAGCCGGTATGAGCAGTTCTTC.

The chain links TRBV12-3 or TRBV12-4 to TRBJ2-3, with a possible D match to TRBD1 (7 bases). The length of the CDR3 is 15 residues. The V end was cut by 4 bases, the J end by 2 bases, with 13 bases between. Written as DNA, the CDR3 is TGTGCCAGCAGTTGGGGGGACAGCCTCACAGATACGCAGTATTTT. It translates to CASSWGDSLTDTQYF.